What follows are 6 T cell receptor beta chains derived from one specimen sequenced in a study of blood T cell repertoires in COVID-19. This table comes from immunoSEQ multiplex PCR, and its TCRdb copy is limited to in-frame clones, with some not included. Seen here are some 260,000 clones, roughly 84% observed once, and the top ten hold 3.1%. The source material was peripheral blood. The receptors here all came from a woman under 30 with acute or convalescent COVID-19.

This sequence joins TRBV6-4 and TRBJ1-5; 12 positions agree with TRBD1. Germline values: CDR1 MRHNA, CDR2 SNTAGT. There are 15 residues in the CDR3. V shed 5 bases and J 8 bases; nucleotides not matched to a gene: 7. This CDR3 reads CASSPGTGGPEPQHF. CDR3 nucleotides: TGTGCCAGCAGTCCCGGGACAGGGGGCCCGGAGCCCCAGCATTTT.

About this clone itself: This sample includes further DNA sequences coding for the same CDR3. The CDR3, as DNA: TGCGCCAGCAGCTTGGTTTCAGGGTACAATGAGCAGTTCTTC. Translated: CASSLVSGYNEQFF. J is TRBJ2-1 and V is TRBV5-1; maybe TRBD1 (5 bases). Trimming stripped 0 bases from V and 4 bases from J, with 8 bases between. Germline values: CDR1 SGHRS, CDR2 YFSETQ. The CDR3 is made up of 14 amino acids.

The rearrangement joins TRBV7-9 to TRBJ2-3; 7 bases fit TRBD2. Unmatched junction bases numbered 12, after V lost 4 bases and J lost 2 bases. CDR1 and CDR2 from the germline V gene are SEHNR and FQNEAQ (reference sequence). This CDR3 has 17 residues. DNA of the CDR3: TGTGCCAGCAGCTCGCCTGGACTAGTCTGGGTCACAGATACGCAGTATTTT. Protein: CASSSPGLVWVTDTQYF.

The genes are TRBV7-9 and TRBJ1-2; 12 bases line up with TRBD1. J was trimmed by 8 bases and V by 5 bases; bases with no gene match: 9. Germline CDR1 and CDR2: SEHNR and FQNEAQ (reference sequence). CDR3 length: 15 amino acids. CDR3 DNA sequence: TGTGCCAGCAGCCGACCGGGACAGGGGGCTGGCGGCTACACCTTC. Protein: CASSRPGQGAGGYTF.

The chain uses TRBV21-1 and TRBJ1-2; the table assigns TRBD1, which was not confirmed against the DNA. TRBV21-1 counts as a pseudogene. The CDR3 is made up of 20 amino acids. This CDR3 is CASSPTGTGGDNHTNYGYTF. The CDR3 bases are TGTGCCAGCAGCCCGACCGGAACAGGGGGCGATAACCACACTAACTATGGCTACACCTTC.

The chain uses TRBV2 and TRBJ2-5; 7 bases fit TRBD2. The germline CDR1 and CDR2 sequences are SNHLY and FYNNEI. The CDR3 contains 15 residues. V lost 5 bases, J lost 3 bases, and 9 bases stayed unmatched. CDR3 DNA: TGTGCCAGCAGTTTGGGGGGGAGGCTGGAAGAGACCCAGTACTTC. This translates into CASSLGGRLEETQYF. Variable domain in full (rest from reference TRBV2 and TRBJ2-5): EPEVTQTPSHQVTQMGQEVILRCVPISNHLYFYWYRQILGQKVEFLVSFYNNEISEKSEIFDDQFSVERPDGSNFTLKIRSTKLEDSAMYFCASSLGGRLEETQYFGPGTRLLVL.